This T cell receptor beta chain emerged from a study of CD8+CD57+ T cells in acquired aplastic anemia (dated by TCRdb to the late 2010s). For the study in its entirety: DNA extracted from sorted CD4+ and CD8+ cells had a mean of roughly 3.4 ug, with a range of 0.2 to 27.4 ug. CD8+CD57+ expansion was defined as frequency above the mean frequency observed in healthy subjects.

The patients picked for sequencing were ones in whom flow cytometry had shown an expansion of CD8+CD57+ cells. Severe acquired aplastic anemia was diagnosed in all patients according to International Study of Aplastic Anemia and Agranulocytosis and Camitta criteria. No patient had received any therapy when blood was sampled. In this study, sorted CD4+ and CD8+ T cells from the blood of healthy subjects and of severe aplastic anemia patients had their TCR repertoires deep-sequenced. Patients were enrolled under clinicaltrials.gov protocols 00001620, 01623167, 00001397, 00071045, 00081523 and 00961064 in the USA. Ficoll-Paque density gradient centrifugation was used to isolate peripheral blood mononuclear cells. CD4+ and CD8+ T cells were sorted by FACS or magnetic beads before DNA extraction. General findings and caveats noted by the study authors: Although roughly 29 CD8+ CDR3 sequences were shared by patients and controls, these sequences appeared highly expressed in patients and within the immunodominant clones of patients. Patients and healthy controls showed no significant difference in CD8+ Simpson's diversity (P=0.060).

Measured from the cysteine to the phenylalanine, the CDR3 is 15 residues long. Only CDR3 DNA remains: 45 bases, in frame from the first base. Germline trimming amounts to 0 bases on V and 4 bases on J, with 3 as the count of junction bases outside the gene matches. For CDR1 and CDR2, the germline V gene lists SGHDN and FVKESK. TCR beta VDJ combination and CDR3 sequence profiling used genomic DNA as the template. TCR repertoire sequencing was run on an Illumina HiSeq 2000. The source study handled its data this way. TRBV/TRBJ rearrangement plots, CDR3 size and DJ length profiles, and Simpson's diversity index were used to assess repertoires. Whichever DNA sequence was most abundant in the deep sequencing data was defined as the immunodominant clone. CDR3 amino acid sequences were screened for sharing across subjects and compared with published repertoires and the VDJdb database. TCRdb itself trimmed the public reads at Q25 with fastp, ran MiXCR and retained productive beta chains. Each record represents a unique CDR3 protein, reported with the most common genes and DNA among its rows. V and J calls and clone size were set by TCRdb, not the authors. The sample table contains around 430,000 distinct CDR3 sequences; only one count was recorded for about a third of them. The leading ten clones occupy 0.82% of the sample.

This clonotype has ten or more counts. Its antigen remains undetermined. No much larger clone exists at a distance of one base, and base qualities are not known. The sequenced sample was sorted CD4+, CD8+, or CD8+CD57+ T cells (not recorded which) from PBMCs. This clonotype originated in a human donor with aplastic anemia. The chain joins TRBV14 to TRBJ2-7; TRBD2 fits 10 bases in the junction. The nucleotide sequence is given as TGTGCCAGCAGCCAAGAAACTAGCGGGATTTACGAGCAGTACTTC. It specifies CASSQETSGIYEQYF.